Described below is a single T cell receptor beta chain sequence and its context. These data come from a study of T cell responses to AZD1222 COVID-19 vaccine. Sequenced by immunoSEQ multiplex PCR; TCRdb stores in-frame clones only, minus some. The sample carries about 100,000 clones, approximately 88% recorded once. This CDR3 contains 18 residues. CDR1 MDHEN and CDR2 SYDVKM come from the germline V gene. V was trimmed by 4 bases and J by 0 bases, leaving 16 bases between them. This chain uses TRBV28 with TRBJ2-6; a weak D match, TRBD2 (6 bases). The clonotype originates from an adult in good health. The specimen comprised peripheral blood, sampled on day 0 of AZD1222 vaccination. The CDR3 loop is CASSSPVAESSGANVLTF. The DNA for the CDR3 is TGTGCCAGCAGTTCCCCTGTAGCGGAAAGCTCTGGGGCCAACGTCCTGACTTTC.